The 10 T cell receptor beta chains below were found in one sample sequenced in a study of cytomegalovirus exposure and HLA in healthy donors. The study ran its PCR with 60 Vbeta and 13 Jbeta primers. Some clones are missing from TCRdb's copy, which holds only in-frame ones; the method was immunoSEQ multiplex PCR. The sample lists fewer than 85,000 clones; roughly 74% were seen once. Sequencing input: PBMCs. These TCRs come from a man aged 40-50 years in good health and CMV-seronegative.

This clone has only a few counts. This chain joins TRBV5-4 and TRBJ1-1, with 8 bases lining up with TRBD1. The germline V gene has CDR1 SGHNT and CDR2 YYREEE (reference sequence). The CDR3 covers 15 residues. Germline trimming cut 5 bases from V and 1 base from J; bases unmatched to any gene: 7. CDR3 sequence: CASSPGGTSNTEAFF. CDR3 DNA: TGTGCCAGCAGTCCAGGGGGCACCTCGAACACTGAAGCTTTCTTT.

This clone was picked up one time. This chain uses TRBV29-1 with TRBJ1-2; D possibly corresponds to TRBD1 (5 bases). From germline, CDR1 is SQVTM and CDR2 ANQGSEA. The ends were cut back, 3 bases at V and 9 bases at J, with 17 bases in the middle. CDR3 size: 13 residues. The CDR3 region is CSVDGGGDRRYTF. CDR3 DNA sequence: TGCAGCGTTGATGGCGGGGGAGATCGTCGCTACACCTTC.

The J gene is TRBJ1-1, the V gene TRBV7-9; D is possibly TRBD1 (6 bases). The germline CDR1 and CDR2 sequences are SEHNR and FQNEAQ (reference sequence). Trimming left V 5 bases short and J 1 base short, with 11 bases between. This CDR3 is 14 amino acids long. The CDR3 protein is CASSIQQGNTEAFF. The CDR3 nucleotides are TGTGCCAGCAGCATACAACAGGGGAACACTGAAGCTTTCTTT.

This clone was seen only a few times. The chain carries TRBV5-8 and TRBJ1-3; D uncertain. V lost 3 bases and J lost 4, with 5 bases in between. Germline CDR1 SGHTS, CDR2 YDEGEE. The CDR3 runs to 12 residues. The CDR3 coding sequence is TGTGCCAGCAGCTCTCCCGGAAACACCATATATTTT. Its translation is CASSSPGNTIYF. Supplemented by reference TRBV5-8 and TRBJ1-3, the full variable domain reads EAGVTQSPTHLIKTRGQQATLRCSPISGHTSVYWYQQALGLGLQFLLWYDEGEERNRGNFPPRFSGRQFPNYSSELNVNALELEDSALYLCASSSPGNTIYFGEGSWLTVV.

This chain uses TRBV12-5 with TRBJ1-1; D not resolved. CDR1 LGHNT and CDR2 FRNRAP come from the germline V gene. The CDR3 is 13 residues long. Trimming took off 2 bases at V and 1 base at J, with 5 bases between the two ends. This CDR3 reads CASGLQWNTEAFF. As DNA, the CDR3 is TGTGCTAGTGGTTTGCAATGGAACACTGAAGCTTTCTTT. The variable domain in full, completed from reference TRBV12-5 and TRBJ1-1, reads DARVTQTPRHKVTEMGQEVTMRCQPILGHNTVFWYRQTMMQGLELLAYFRNRAPLDDSGMPKDRFSAEMPDATLATLKIQPSEPRDSAVYFCASGLQWNTEAFFGQGTRLTVV.

This chain uses TRBV27 with TRBJ2-7; 7 nucleotides match TRBD1. This CDR3 region has 13 residues. Germline V gives CDR1 MNHEY, CDR2 SMNVEV (reference sequence). Trimming at V came to 5 bases and at J to 3 bases, leaving 4 bases not matched to a gene. CDR3 loop: CASSRTGHYEQYF. The CDR3 DNA follows: TGTGCCAGCAGTCGGACAGGCCACTACGAGCAGTACTTC.

J is TRBJ2-3 and V is TRBV18, with TRBD2 matching over 7 bases. The CDR3 loop spans 17 amino acids. Germline-derived CDR1 and CDR2 are KGHSH and LQKENI. The trim removed 0 bases at V and 2 bases at J, leaving 8 bases unmatched. The CDR3 sequence: CASSPPQAGPDTDTQYF. CDR3 DNA sequence: TGTGCCAGCTCACCACCCCAAGCGGGGCCAGACACAGATACGCAGTATTTT.

The chain couples TRBV13 to TRBJ1-1; a weak D match, TRBD1 (6 bases). Trimming removed 5 bases at V and 11 bases at J, with 21 bases between. The CDR3 totals 14 residues. In germline, CDR1 is PRHDT, CDR2 FYEKMQ (reference sequence). Written as DNA, the CDR3 is TGTGCCAGCAGCCGGGGGGGCAGCGCGTGGGACGCTTTCTTT. Amino acid sequence: CASSRGGSAWDAFF.

The V and J genes are TRBV11-2 and TRBJ1-2; D unclear. V lost 1 base, J lost 3 bases, and 15 bases lay in between. This CDR3 spans 16 amino acids. Germline V gene data show CDR1 as SGHAT and CDR2 as FQNNGV. The CDR3 protein is CASSLGASYLDYGYTF. The CDR3 DNA sequence: TGTGCCAGCAGCTTAGGGGCTTCATACCTGGACTATGGCTACACCTTC.

This sequence joins TRBV28 and TRBJ2-2; 9 nucleotides agree with TRBD1. Germline V CDR1 and CDR2: MDHEN, SYDVKM. With V trimmed by 5 bases and J by 0 bases, 4 bases remained unmatched. This CDR3 is 16 amino acids long. CDR3 protein: CASSPHRGPNTGELFF. In DNA form, the CDR3 reads TGTGCCAGCAGTCCCCACAGGGGGCCGAACACCGGGGAGCTGTTTTTT.